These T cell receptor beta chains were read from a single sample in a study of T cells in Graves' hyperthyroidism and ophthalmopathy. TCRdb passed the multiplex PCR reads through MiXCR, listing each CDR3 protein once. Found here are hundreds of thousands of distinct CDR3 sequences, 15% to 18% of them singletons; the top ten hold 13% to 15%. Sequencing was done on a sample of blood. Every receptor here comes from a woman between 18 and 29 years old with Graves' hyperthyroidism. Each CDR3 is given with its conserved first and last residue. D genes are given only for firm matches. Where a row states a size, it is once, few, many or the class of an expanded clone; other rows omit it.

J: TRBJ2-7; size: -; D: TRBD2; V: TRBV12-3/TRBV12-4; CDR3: CASSPHPGLAAYEQYF; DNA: TGTGCCAGCAGTCCCCACCCGGGACTAGCTGCCTACGAGCAGTACTTC
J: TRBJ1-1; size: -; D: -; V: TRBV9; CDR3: CASSVRQSTEAFF; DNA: TGTGCCAGCAGCGTTCGCCAGAGCACTGAAGCTTTCTTT
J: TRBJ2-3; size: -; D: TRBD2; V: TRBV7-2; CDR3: CASSSLALGTDTQYF; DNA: TGTGCCAGCAGCTCACTAGCGCTTGGCACAGATACGCAGTATTTT
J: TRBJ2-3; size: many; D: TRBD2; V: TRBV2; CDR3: CASRGTSGGGDTQYF; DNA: TGTGCCAGCAGGGGGACTAGCGGGGGTGGAGATACGCAGTATTTT
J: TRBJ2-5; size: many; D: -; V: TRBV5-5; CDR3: CASSPLGGTAETQYF; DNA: TGTGCCAGCAGCCCACTCGGGGGCACTGCAGAGACCCAGTACTTC
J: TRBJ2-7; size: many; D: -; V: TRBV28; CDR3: CASSWSTEQYF; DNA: TGTGCCAGCAGTTGGTCAACCGAGCAGTACTTC
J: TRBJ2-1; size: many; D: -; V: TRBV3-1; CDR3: CASSQGSGFGNEQFF; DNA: TGTGCCAGCAGCCAAGGATCCGGGTTTGGGAATGAGCAGTTCTTC
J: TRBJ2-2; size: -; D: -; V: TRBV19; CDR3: CASNEWTGNTGELFF; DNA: TGTGCCAGTAATGAGTGGACGGGAAATACCGGGGAGCTGTTTTTT
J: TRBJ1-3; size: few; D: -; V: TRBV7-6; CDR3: CASSSGGGRGNTIYF; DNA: TGTGCCAGCAGCTCAGGCGGGGGGAGAGGAAACACCATATATTTT
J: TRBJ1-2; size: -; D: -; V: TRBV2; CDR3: CASSEANTYGYTF; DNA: TGTGCCAGCAGTGAAGCCAACACCTATGGCTACACCTTC
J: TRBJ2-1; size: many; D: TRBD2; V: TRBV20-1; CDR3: CSARSSGGIYNEQFF; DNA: TGCAGTGCTAGGTCTAGCGGGGGAATCTACAATGAGCAGTTCTTC
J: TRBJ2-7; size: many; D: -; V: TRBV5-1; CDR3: CASSLGTDYEQYF; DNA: TGCGCCAGCAGCTTGGGGACAGACTACGAGCAGTACTTC
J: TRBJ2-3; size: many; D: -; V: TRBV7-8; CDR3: CASSLVGGSTADTQYF; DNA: TGTGCCAGCAGCTTAGTAGGAGGGAGTACTGCAGATACGCAGTATTTT
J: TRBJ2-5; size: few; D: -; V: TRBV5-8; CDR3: CASSLGVRGRAEETQYF; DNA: TGTGCCAGCAGCTTGGGGGTCAGGGGAAGGGCAGAGGAGACCCAGTACTTC
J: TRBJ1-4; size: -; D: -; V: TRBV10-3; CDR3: CAISETGFYEKLFF; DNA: TGTGCCATCAGTGAAACAGGGTTTTATGAAAAACTGTTTTTT
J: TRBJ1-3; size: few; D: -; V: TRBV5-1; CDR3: CASSRGFPQFSGNTIYF; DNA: TGCGCCAGCAGCCGCGGGTTTCCCCAGTTCTCTGGAAACACCATATATTTT
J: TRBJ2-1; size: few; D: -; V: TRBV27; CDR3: CASSLTGGSLSYNGQFF; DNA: TGTGCCAGCAGTTTAACGGGGGGCAGCCTCTCCTACAATGGGCAGTTCTTC
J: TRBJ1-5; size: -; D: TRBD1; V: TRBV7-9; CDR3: CASSNDRVGNQPQHF; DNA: TGTGCCAGCAGCAACGACAGGGTCGGCAATCAGCCCCAGCATTTT
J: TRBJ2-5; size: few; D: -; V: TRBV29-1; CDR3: CSVGLSEETQYF; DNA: TGCAGCGTTGGCCTGAGCGAAGAGACCCAGTACTTC
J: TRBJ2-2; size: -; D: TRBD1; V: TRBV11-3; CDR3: CASSSPGTGKTGELFF; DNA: TGTGCCAGCAGCTCTCCCGGGACAGGGAAGACCGGGGAGCTGTTTTTT
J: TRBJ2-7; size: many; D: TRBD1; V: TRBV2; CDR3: CASRDSLVYEQYF; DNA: TGTGCCAGCCGGGACAGTTTGGTTTACGAGCAGTACTTC
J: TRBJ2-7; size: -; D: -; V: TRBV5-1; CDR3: CASSLGTSLSYEQYF; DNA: TGCGCCAGCAGCTTGGGGACCTCCCTCTCCTACGAGCAGTACTTC
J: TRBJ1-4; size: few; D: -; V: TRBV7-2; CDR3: CASSLRSGRGKTNEKLFF; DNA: TGTGCCAGCAGCCTAAGGTCAGGGCGAGGAAAAACTAATGAAAAACTGTTTTTT
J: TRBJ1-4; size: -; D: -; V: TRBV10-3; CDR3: CAISGQLKWEKLFF; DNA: TGTGCCATCAGTGGCCAACTAAAATGGGAAAAACTGTTTTTT
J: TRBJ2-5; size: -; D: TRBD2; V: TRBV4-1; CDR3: CASSLGGAGAKTQYF; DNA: TGCGCCAGCAGCCTGGGCGGTGCGGGAGCAAAGACCCAGTACTTC
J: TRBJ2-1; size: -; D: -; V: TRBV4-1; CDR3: CASSLPTQGRGYNEQFF; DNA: TGCGCCAGCAGCCTCCCCACCCAGGGTCGAGGCTACAATGAGCAGTTCTTC
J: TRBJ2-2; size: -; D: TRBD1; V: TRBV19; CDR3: CASTSPGDREKENTGELFF; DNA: TGTGCCAGTACCTCCCCCGGGGACAGGGAAAAGGAAAACACCGGGGAGCTGTTTTTT
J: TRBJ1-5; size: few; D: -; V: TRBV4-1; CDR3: CASSQEAGGNQPQHF; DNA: TGCGCCAGCAGCCAAGAAGCGGGAGGTAATCAGCCCCAGCATTTT
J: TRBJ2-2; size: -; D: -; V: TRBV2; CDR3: CASRAEGTGELFF; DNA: TGTGCCAGCAGAGCCGAGGGGACCGGGGAGCTGTTTTTT
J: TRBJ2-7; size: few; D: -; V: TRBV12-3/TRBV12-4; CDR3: CASGPGPFYEQYF; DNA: TGTGCCAGCGGGCCGGGCCCCTTCTACGAGCAGTACTTC
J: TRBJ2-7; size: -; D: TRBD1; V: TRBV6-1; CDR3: CASSKGQGYGLEQYF; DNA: TGTGCCAGCAGTAAAGGACAGGGTTATGGTCTCGAGCAGTACTTC
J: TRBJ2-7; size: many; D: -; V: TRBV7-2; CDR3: CASTATGLSYEQYF; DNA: TGTGCCAGCACTGCGACAGGTCTATCCTACGAGCAGTACTTC
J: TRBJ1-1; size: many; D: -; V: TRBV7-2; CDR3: CASRRRSGGLNTEAFF; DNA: TGTGCCAGCAGACGCAGAAGTGGGGGGCTCAACACTGAAGCTTTCTTT
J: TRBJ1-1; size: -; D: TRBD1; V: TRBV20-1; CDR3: CSANSGTGNTEAFF; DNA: TGCAGTGCTAACTCCGGGACAGGGAACACTGAAGCTTTCTTT
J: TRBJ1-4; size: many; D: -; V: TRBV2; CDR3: CASSEARGLQEKLFF; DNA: TGTGCCAGCAGTGAAGCTCGGGGTCTTCAGGAAAAACTGTTTTTT
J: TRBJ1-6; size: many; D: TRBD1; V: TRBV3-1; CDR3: CASSQNDRAGGSPLHF; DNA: TGTGCCAGCAGCCAGAATGACAGGGCTGGGGGTTCACCCCTCCACTTT
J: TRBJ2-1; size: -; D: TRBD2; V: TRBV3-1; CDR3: CASSQDSGSNFYNEQFF; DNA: TGTGCCAGCAGCCAGGATAGCGGGAGCAATTTTTACAATGAGCAGTTCTTC
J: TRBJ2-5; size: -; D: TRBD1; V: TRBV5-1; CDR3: CASSRGQGIGTQYF; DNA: TGTGCCAGCAGCCGGGGACAGGGCATTGGGACCCAGTACTTC
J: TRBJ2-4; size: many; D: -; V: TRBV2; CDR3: CASSEGALYF; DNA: TGTGCCAGCAGTGAAGGGGCTTTGTACTTC
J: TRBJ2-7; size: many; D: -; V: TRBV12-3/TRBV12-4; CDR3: CASSSTGEQYF; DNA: TGTGCCAGCAGTTCTACGGGGGAGCAGTACTTC
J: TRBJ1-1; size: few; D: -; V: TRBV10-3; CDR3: CAISDGGYTEAFF; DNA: TGTGCCATCAGTGACGGGGGGTACACTGAAGCTTTCTTT
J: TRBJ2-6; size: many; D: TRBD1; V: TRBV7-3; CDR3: CASSSPGQGAGGANVLTF; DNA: TGTGCCAGCAGTTCTCCGGGACAGGGGGCGGGAGGGGCCAACGTCCTGACTTTC
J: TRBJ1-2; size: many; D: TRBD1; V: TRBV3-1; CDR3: CASSLGATGGYGYTF; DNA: TGTGCCAGCAGCCTGGGCGCGACAGGGGGCTATGGCTACACCTTC
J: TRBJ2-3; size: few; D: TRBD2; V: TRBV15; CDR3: CATSRDSGRGVLDTQYF; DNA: TGTGCCACCAGCAGAGATTCAGGGCGGGGGGTATTGGATACGCAGTATTTT
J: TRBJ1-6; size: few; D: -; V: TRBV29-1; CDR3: CSVEDGLSGDSPLHF; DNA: TGCAGCGTTGAAGATGGGCTTTCGGGGGATTCACCCCTCCACTTT
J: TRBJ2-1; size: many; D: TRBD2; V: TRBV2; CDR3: CASSKLAGGLDEQFF; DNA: TGTGCCAGCAGTAAATTAGCGGGGGGCCTGGATGAGCAGTTCTTC